Detailed here is one T cell receptor beta chain. Treatment of the sample: around 19 received Ad26.COV2.S at low or high dose, single or two shots; 5 received placebo; per-sample allocation not given. Sample collection was performed on day 63 after the first vaccine or placebo injection. The sample belongs to a study of Ad26.COV2.S vaccination and SARS-CoV-2 variants. Assay used: immunoSEQ multiplex PCR; TCRdb lists only in-frame clones, some missing. This table has roughly 350,000 clones, 88% appearing once. Germline loops: CDR1 MNHNY, CDR2 SVGAGI (reference sequence). This CDR3 comprises 16 residues. The V and J ends lost 4 bases and 0 bases respectively, with 12 bases between them.

This sequence was found in a person between 18 and 65 years old who received the Ad26.COV2.S COVID-19 vaccine or a placebo. The chain has TRBV6-6 and TRBJ2-2, with unresolved D. This specimen consisted of peripheral blood, obtained in a trial of Ad26.COV2.S vaccine versus placebo. This CDR3 is CASSSFGVSNTGELFF. The CDR3 DNA reads TGTGCCAGCAGTTCGTTTGGGGTTTCGAACACCGGGGAGCTGTTTTTT.